These T cell receptor beta chains were read from a single sample in a study of blood T cell repertoires in COVID-19. Sequencing was performed with immunoSEQ multiplex PCR; in TCRdb, only in-frame clones are kept and a portion is missing. Here the sample spans over 150,000 clones, less than 90% being singletons. The material sequenced was peripheral blood. The receptor source for this set is a man between 65 and 85 years old with active or convalescent COVID-19. Each CDR3 is given with its conserved first and last residue. The D gene is left open where the match is weak. Where a row states a size, it is once, few, many or the class of an expanded clone; other rows omit it.

- | TRBJ1-5 | once | TRBV7-8 | TGTGCCAGCAGCCACGCGGGGGATAGCAATCAGCCCCAGCATTTT | CASSHAGDSNQPQHF
- | TRBJ2-7 | - | TRBV25-1 | TGTGCCAGCAGTGATCTCGACAGCTACGAGCAGTACTTC | CASSDLDSYEQYF
- | TRBJ2-6 | - | TRBV11-2 | TGTGCCAGCAGCTTAGTCCGAGGCAGAAACAACGTCCTGACTTTC | CASSLVRGRNNVLTF
- | TRBJ1-1 | once | TRBV6-5 | TGTGCCAGCAGTTACCGGGGATCTGAAGCTTTCTTT | CASSYRGSEAFF
TRBD2 | TRBJ2-7 | - | TRBV27 | TGTGCCAGCAACCCGGGACTAGCGGGAAGCGAGCAGTACTTC | CASNPGLAGSEQYF
- | TRBJ1-5 | - | TRBV18 | TGTGCCAGCTCACCTTCGTATAATCAGCCCCAGCATTTT | CASSPSYNQPQHF
TRBD1 | TRBJ2-7 | - | TRBV27 | TGTGCCAGCAGTTTACGACAGGGTACCACCTACGAGCAGTACTTC | CASSLRQGTTYEQYF
- | TRBJ1-1 | - | TRBV12-3/TRBV12-4 | TGTGCCAGCAGCCGAGACATCGGAGCTTTCTTT | CASSRDIGAFF
TRBD1 | TRBJ1-1 | - | TRBV30 | TGTGCCTGGAGTAGACAGGGAGACATGAACACTGAAGCTTTCTTT | CAWSRQGDMNTEAFF
TRBD1 | TRBJ1-5 | - | TRBV2 | TGTGCCAGCAGTGGGGAGACAGGGGGCTATGAGCCCCAGCATTTT | CASSGETGGYEPQHF
TRBD2 | TRBJ2-1 | - | TRBV18 | TGTGCCAGCTCACCGGCCGGGACTAGCGGGACACCGGAGCAGTTCTTC | CASSPAGTSGTPEQFF
- | TRBJ1-2 | - | TRBV7-2 | TGTGCCAGCAGCTTAGGGGGCAGCCATAACCCCCATGGCTACACCTTC | CASSLGGSHNPHGYTF
TRBD1 | TRBJ1-3 | - | TRBV28 | TGTGCCAGCAGTTTGCTAGGGGGCGCTGGAAACACCATATATTTT | CASSLLGGAGNTIYF
TRBD2 | TRBJ2-5 | once | TRBV10-1 | TGCGCCAGCAGTGTTGGCCCCGGGGGGGCCGGGGAGACCCAGTACTTC | CASSVGPGGAGETQYF
- | TRBJ1-1 | - | TRBV28 | TGTGCCAGCCTTTCTCGGTCTGAAGCTTTCTTT | CASLSRSEAFF
TRBD1 | TRBJ1-5 | - | TRBV2 | TGTGCCAGCAGTGAGTTGACAGGGGATCAGCCCCAGCATTTT | CASSELTGDQPQHF
- | TRBJ1-1 | once | TRBV29-1 | TGCAGCGCTAAGGAGTATCTTCAGGGTGAAGCTTTCTTT | CSAKEYLQGEAFF
- | TRBJ1-2 | once | TRBV13 | TGTGCCAGCAGCTTAGGACAGGGAAACTATGGCTACACCTTC | CASSLGQGNYGYTF
TRBD1 | TRBJ1-2 | - | TRBV7-8 | TGTGCCAGCAGCCGGTCGACAGGGAACTATGGCTACACCTTC | CASSRSTGNYGYTF
TRBD1 | TRBJ1-5 | - | TRBV12-5 | TGTGCTAGTGGTCAGGGACAGTTCAATCAGCCCCAGCATTTT | CASGQGQFNQPQHF
- | TRBJ1-1 | - | TRBV14 | TGTGCCAGCAGCCAAGATTGGGGGGGAACGAACACTGAAGCTTTCTTT | CASSQDWGGTNTEAFF
TRBD2 | TRBJ2-2 | few | TRBV28 | TGTGCCACCTACCTACTAGCGGGAGGGCGGACCGGGGAGCTGTTTTTT | CATYLLAGGRTGELFF
- | TRBJ1-2 | - | TRBV7-2 | TGTGCCAGCAGCTCTCCGACTAGATCTAACTATGGCTACACCTTC | CASSSPTRSNYGYTF
- | TRBJ1-5 | - | TRBV5-6 | TGTGCCAGCAGCTTCGACAGCGATCAGCCCCAGCATTTT | CASSFDSDQPQHF
TRBD1 | TRBJ1-1 | - | TRBV6-5 | TGTGCCAGCAAGACAGGGGGCAGGCGTAACACTGAAGCTTTCTTT | CASKTGGRRNTEAFF
- | TRBJ1-2 | - | TRBV19 | TGTGCCACTAAGCGGGGGTTTGACTATGGCTACACCTTC | CATKRGFDYGYTF
- | TRBJ1-2 | - | TRBV20-1 | TGCAGTGCTAGCCTCCGGGGGGGCTACACCTTC | CSASLRGGYTF
- | TRBJ2-5 | - | TRBV19 | TGTGCCAGTAGTACCCTCTCAAAGTGGGGCCTCGGGGAGACCCAGTACTTC | CASSTLSKWGLGETQYF
- | TRBJ1-5 | - | TRBV7-8 | TGTGCCAGCAGCTTAGGCGGGGGCCTCAATCAGCCCCAGCATTTT | CASSLGGGLNQPQHF
TRBD1 | TRBJ1-2 | - | TRBV6-6 | TGTGCCAGCAGTTTGGGACAGCAGATGGCTAAGGGCTACACCTTC | CASSLGQQMAKGYTF
- | TRBJ2-1 | once | TRBV13 | TGTGCCAGCAGCTTAGGCGGGAGTTCATACAATGAGCAGTTCTTC | CASSLGGSSYNEQFF
TRBD1 | TRBJ1-3 | - | TRBV18 | TGTGCCAGCTCACCTTCGATACGGGACAGGGGCCCACTCTCTGGAAACACCATATATTTT | CASSPSIRDRGPLSGNTIYF
- | TRBJ1-5 | once | TRBV30 | TGTGCCTGGAGTGTTTATTGGGGGGAAAATCAGCCCCAGCATTTT | CAWSVYWGENQPQHF
TRBD1 | TRBJ1-3 | - | TRBV19 | TGTGCCAGTAGTATCTCCGACAGGGGGTCTGGAAACACCATATATTTT | CASSISDRGSGNTIYF
- | TRBJ2-2 | once | TRBV19 | TGTGCCAGTAGTAAGGTGTGGGGAGTGAACACCGGGGAGCTGTTTTTT | CASSKVWGVNTGELFF
TRBD1 | TRBJ2-7 | - | TRBV5-1 | TGCGCCAGCAGCTTGGCTGGACAGGGGTACGAGCAGTACTTC | CASSLAGQGYEQYF
TRBD2 | TRBJ2-1 | - | TRBV18 | TGTGCCAGCTCAAATAGCGGGGCCTACAATGAGCAGTTCTTC | CASSNSGAYNEQFF
TRBD1 | TRBJ2-1 | few | TRBV5-5 | TGTGCCAGCAGCTTCCTTAAGACAGGGGGCTCCTACAATGAGCAGTTCTTC | CASSFLKTGGSYNEQFF
TRBD1 | TRBJ1-1 | - | TRBV10-3 | TGTGCCATCAGTGACCCGGGGACAGCGAACACTGAAGCTTTCTTT | CAISDPGTANTEAFF
TRBD1 | TRBJ1-6 | - | TRBV11-3 | TGTGCCAGCAGCTTTGGGGACAGGGGTTCACCCCTCCACTTT | CASSFGDRGSPLHF
- | TRBJ1-4 | - | TRBV6-2/TRBV6-3 | TGTGCCAGCAGTTCCCCCCGGCGTGGAGAGGGGGGGGAAAAACTGTTTTTT | CASSSPRRGEGGEKLFF
TRBD1 | TRBJ1-6 | - | TRBV2 | TGTGCCAGCAGAGGAGACAGGGGTTCACCCCTCCACTTT | CASRGDRGSPLHF
- | TRBJ1-1 | - | TRBV30 | TGTGCCTGGAGTTCCCAGGGAACTGGGGCTTTCTTT | CAWSSQGTGAFF
TRBD1 | TRBJ1-3 | - | TRBV6-5 | TGTGCCAGCAGAAGGGGGCTTGGAAACACCATATATTTT | CASRRGLGNTIYF
- | TRBJ2-2 | - | TRBV29-1 | TGCAGCGTGTCGGACAGCCTACATATCGGGGAGCTGTTTTTT | CSVSDSLHIGELFF
- | TRBJ2-5 | - | TRBV4-3 | TGCGCCAGCAGCCAAGACCGGGTGTACCAAGAGACCCAGTACTTC | CASSQDRVYQETQYF
TRBD1 | TRBJ1-1 | - | TRBV2 | TGTGCCAGCAGCCACCAACAGGGGCCGAACACTGAAGCTTTCTTT | CASSHQQGPNTEAFF
- | TRBJ2-4 | - | TRBV4-3 | TGCGCCAGCAGCCAAGAACAGAAAAACATTCAGTACTTC | CASSQEQKNIQYF
- | TRBJ2-3 | - | TRBV7-2 | TGTGCCAGCAGCTTAGTAGCAGATACGCAGTATTTT | CASSLVADTQYF
TRBD1 | TRBJ2-2 | - | TRBV29-1 | TGCAGCACAGGGGACACCGGGGAGCTGTTTTTT | CSTGDTGELFF
TRBD1 | TRBJ1-6 | - | TRBV7-2 | TGTGCCAGCAGCCCCACTTATCCGACAGGGTATAATTCACCCCTCCACTTT | CASSPTYPTGYNSPLHF
- | TRBJ1-5 | - | TRBV6-5 | TGTGCCAGCGCCCGGACAGAGAATCAGCCCCAGCATTTT | CASARTENQPQHF
TRBD2 | TRBJ2-1 | - | TRBV5-1 | TGCGCCAGCAGCCGGACTAGCGGGACATACAATGAGCAGTTCTTC | CASSRTSGTYNEQFF
TRBD2 | TRBJ2-7 | - | TRBV28 | TGTGCCAGTTTGCCGGGACTAGGGGCCAATTTTTCCTACGAGCAGTACTTC | CASLPGLGANFSYEQYF
- | TRBJ1-2 | - | TRBV9 | TGTGCCAGCATCACCCCCGGGGGAAGTGGCTACACCTTC | CASITPGGSGYTF
TRBD1 | TRBJ2-5 | - | TRBV18 | TGTGCCAGCTCACCACTGACAGGGGAGGAGACCCAGTACTTC | CASSPLTGEETQYF
TRBD1 | TRBJ1-1 | - | TRBV5-1 | TGCGCCAGCGGGACCGGGACAGCGAACACTGAAGCTTTCTTT | CASGTGTANTEAFF
TRBD1 | TRBJ1-1 | - | TRBV2 | TGTGCCACGATCGGACAGGGGTTGAACACTGAAGCTTTCTTT | CATIGQGLNTEAFF
- | TRBJ1-6 | - | TRBV7-9 | TGTGCCAGCACCCGGGGGTCGGGGGACTCACCCCTCCACTTT | CASTRGSGDSPLHF